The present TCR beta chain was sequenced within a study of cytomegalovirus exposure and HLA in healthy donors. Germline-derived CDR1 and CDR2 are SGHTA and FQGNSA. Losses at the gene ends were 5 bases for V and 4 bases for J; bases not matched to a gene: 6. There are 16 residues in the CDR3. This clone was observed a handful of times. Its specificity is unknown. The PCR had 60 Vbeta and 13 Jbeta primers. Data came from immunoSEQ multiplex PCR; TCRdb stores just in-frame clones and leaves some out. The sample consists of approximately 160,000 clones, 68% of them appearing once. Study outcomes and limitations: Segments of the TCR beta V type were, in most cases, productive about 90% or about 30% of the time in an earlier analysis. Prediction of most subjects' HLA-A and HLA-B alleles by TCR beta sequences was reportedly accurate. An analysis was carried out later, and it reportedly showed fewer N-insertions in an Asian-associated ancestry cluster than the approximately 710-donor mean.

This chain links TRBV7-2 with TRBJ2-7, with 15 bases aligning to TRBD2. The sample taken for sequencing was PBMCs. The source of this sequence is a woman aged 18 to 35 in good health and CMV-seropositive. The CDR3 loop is CASSAGLAGGWYEQYF. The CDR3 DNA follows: TGTGCCAGCAGCGCGGGACTAGCGGGAGGTTGGTACGAGCAGTACTTC.